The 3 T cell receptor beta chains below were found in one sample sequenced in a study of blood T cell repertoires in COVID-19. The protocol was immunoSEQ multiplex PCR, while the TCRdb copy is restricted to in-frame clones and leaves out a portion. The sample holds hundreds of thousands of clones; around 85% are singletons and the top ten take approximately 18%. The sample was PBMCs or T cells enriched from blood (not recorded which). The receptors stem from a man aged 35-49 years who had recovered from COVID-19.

The CDR3 DNA reads as TGTGCCAGTAGCACGGACAGGGCTGAAGCTTTCTTT. It translates to CASSTDRAEAFF. The chain uses TRBV19 and TRBJ1-1; 8 nucleotides agree with TRBD1. Germline trimming cut 6 bases from V and 6 bases from J; bases unmatched to any gene: 3. Germline V gene lookup returns CDR1 LNHDA and CDR2 SQIVND (reference sequence). CDR3 size: 12 residues.

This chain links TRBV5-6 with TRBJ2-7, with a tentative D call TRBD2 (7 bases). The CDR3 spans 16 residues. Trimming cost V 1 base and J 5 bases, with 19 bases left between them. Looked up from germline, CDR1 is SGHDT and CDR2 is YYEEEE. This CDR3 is CASSLTLGGLTHEQYF. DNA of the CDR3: TGTGCCAGCAGCTTGACATTGGGGGGGCTTACTCACGAGCAGTACTTC.

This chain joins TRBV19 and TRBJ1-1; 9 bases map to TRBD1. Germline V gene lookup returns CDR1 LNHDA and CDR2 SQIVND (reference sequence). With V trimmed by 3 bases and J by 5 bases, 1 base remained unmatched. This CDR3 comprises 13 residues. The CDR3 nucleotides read TGTGCCAGTAGTATCGGACAGGGGACTGAAGCTTTCTTT. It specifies CASSIGQGTEAFF.